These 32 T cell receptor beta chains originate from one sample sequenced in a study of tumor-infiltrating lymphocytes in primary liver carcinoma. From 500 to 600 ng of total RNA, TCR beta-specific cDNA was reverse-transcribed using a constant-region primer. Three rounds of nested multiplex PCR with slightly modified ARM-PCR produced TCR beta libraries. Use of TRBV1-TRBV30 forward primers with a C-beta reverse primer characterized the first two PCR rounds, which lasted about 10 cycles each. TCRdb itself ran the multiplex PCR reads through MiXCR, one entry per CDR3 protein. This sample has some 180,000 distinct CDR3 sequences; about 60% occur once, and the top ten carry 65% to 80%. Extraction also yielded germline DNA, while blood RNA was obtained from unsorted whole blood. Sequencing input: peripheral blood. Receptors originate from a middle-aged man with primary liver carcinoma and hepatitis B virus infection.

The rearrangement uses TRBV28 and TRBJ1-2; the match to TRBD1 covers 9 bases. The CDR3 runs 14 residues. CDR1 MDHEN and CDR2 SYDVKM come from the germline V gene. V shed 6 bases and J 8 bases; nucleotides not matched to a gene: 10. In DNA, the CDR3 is TGTGCCAGCAGACAACTTCGGACAGGGGAGGGCTACACCTTC. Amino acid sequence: CASRQLRTGEGYTF.

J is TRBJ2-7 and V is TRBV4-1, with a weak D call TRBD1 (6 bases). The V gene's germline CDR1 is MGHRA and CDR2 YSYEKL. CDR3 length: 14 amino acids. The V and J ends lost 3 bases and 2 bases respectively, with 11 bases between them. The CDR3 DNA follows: TGCGCCAGCAGCCAGGGATGGACAGCCTACGAGCAGTACTTC. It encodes CASSQGWTAYEQYF.

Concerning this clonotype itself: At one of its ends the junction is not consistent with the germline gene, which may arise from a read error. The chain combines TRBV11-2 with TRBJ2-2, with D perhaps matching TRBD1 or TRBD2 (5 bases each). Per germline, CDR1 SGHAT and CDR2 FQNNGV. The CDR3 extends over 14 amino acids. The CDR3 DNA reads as TGTGCAAGCAGCTCTTTGGGGGACACCGGGGAGCTGTTTTTT. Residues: CASSSLGDTGELFF.

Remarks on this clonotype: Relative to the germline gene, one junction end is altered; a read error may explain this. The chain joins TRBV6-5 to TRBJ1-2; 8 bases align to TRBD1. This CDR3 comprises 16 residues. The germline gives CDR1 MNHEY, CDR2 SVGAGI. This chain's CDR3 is CASSTGQGAVNYCYTF. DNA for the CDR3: TGTGCCAGCAGTACGGGGCAGGGGGCTGTTAACTATTGCTACACCTTC.

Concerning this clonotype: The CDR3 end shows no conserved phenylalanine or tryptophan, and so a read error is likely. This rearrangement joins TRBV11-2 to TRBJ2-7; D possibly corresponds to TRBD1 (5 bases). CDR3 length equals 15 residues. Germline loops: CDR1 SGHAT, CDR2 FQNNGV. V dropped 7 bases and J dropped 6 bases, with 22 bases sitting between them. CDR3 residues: CASTFEDKVEFEQYS. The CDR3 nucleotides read TGTGCCAGCACCTTCGAGGACAAGGTTGAGTTCGAGCAGTACTCC.

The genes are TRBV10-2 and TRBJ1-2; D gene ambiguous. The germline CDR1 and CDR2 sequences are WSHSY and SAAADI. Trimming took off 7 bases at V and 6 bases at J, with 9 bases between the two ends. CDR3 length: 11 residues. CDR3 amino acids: CASKDVHGYTF. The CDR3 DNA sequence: TGCGCCAGCAAGGACGTGCATGGCTACACCTTC.

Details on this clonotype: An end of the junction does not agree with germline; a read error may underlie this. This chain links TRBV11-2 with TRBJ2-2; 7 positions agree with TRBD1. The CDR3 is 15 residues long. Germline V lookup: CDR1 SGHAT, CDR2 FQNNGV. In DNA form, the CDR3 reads TGTGCCGGCAGCTTACAGGGGCCGGAGACCGGGGAGCTGTTTTTT. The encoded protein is CAGSLQGPETGELFF.

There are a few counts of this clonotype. CDR3 loop: CASSQDYLAGVGISGELFF. The CDR3 DNA is TGTGCCAGCAGCCAAGATTACCTAGCGGGAGTGGGGATAAGCGGGGAGCTGTTTTTT. The chain has TRBV4-2 and TRBJ2-2; 10 bases are a match to TRBD2. V was pared by 0 bases and J by 7 bases, with 14 bases of the junction left unmatched. Germline V lookup: CDR1 LGHNA, CDR2 YNFKEQ. The CDR3 length is 19 residues.

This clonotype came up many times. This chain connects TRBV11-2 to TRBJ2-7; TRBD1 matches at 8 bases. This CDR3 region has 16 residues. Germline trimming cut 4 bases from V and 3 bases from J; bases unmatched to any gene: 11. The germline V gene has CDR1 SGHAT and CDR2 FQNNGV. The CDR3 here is CASSSTPGGQVYEQYF. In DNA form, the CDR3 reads TGTGCCAGCAGCTCCACGCCCGGGGGACAGGTCTACGAGCAGTACTTC.

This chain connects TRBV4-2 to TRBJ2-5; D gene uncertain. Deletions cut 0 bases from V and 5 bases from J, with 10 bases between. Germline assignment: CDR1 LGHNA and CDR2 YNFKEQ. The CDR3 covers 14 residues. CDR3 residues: CASSQDRVGETQYF. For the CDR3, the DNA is TGTGCCAGCAGCCAAGATAGGGTGGGGGAGACCCAGTACTTC.

Here the CDR3 reads CSVEDRVMTGELFF. The CDR3, as DNA: TGCAGCGTTGAGGACAGGGTAATGACCGGGGAGCTGTTTTTT. This chain links TRBV29-1 with TRBJ2-2; 8 bases are shared with TRBD1. The CDR3 runs 14 residues. The junction had 5 bases not matched to a gene; V was cut back by 3 bases and J by 5 bases. The V gene's germline CDR1 is SQVTM and CDR2 ANQGSEA.

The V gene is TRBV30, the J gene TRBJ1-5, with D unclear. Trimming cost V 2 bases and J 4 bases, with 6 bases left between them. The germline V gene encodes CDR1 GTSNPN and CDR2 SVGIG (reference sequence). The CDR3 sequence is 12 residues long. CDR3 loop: CAWSLGNQPQHF. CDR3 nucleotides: TGTGCCTGGAGTTTGGGAAATCAGCCCCAGCATTTT.

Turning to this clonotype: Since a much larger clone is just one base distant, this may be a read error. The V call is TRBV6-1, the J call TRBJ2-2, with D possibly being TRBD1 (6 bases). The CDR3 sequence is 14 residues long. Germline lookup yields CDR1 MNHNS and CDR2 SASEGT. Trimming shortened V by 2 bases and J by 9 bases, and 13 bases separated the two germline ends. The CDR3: CASSESGETRELFF. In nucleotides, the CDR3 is TGTGCCAGCAGTGAATCAGGGGAAACCCGGGAGCTGTTTTTT.

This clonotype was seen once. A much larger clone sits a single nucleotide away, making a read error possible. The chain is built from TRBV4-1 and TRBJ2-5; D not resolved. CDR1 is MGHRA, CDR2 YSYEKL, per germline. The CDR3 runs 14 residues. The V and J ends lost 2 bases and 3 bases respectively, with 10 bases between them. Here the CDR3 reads CASSQSVGKETQYF. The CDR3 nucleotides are TGCGCCAGCAGCCAATCGGTCGGAAAAGAGACCCAGTACTTC.

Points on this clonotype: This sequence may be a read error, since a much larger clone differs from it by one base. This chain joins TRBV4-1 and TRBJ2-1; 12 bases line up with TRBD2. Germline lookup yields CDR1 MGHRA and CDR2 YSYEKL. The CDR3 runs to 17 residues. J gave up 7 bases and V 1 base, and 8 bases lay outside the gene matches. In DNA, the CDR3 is TGCGCCAGCAGCCAAGCTATCCTAGCGGGAGGGTGGAATGAGCAGTTCTTC. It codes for CASSQAILAGGWNEQFF.

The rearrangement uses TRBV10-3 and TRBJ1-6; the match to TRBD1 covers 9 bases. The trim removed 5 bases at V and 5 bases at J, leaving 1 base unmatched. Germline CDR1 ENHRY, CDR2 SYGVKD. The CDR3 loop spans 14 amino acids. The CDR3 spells CAISRDRDNSPLHF. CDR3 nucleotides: TGTGCCATCAGTAGGGACAGGGATAATTCACCCCTCCACTTT.

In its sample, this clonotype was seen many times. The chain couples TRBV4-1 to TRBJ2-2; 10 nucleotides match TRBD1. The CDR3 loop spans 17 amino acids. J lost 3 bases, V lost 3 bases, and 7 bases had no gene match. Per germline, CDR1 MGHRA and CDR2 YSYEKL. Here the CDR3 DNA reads TGCGCCAGCAGCCACCCCATGACAGGGGGCTACACCGGGGAGCTGTTTTTT. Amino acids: CASSHPMTGGYTGELFF.

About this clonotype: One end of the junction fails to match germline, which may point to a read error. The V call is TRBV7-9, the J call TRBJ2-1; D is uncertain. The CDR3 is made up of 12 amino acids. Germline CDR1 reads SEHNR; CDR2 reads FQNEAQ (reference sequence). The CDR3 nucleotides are TGTGCCAACAGCCGACACGACAATGAGCAGTTCTTC. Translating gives CANSRHDNEQFF. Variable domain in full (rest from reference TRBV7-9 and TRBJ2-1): DTGVSQNPRHKITKRGQNVTFRCDPISEHNRLYWYRQTLGQGPEFLTYFQNEAQLEKSRLLSDRFSAERPKGSFSTLEIQRTEQGDSAMYLCANSRHDNEQFFGPGTRLTVL.

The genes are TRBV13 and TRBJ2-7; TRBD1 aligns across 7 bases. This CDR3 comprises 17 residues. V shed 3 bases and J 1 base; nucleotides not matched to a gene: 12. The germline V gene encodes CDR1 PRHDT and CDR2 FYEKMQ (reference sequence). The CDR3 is CASSLGQGDPRSYEQYF. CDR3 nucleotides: TGTGCCAGCAGCTTGGGGCAGGGGGATCCTCGGTCCTACGAGCAGTACTTC. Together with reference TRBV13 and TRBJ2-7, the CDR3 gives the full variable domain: AAGVIQSPRHLIKEKRETATLKCYPIPRHDTVYWYQQGPGQDPQFLISFYEKMQSDKGSIPDRFSAQQFSDYHSELNMSSLELGDSALYFCASSLGQGDPRSYEQYFGPGTRLTVT.

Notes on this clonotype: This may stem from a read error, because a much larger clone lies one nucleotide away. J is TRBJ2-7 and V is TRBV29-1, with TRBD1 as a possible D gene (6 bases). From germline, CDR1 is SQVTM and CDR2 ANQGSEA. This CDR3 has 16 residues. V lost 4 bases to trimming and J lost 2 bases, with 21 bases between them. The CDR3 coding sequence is TGCAGCGTTGGTCCCCGGGTCGGACAGATCCCCTACGAGCAGTACTTC. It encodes CSVGPRVGQIPYEQYF.

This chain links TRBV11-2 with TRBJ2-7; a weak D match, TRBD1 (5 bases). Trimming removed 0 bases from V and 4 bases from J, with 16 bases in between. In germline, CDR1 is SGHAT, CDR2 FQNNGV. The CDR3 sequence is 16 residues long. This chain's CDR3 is CASSLELDSPPYEQYF. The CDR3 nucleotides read TGTGCCAGCAGCTTAGAACTCGACAGCCCTCCTTACGAGCAGTACTTC.

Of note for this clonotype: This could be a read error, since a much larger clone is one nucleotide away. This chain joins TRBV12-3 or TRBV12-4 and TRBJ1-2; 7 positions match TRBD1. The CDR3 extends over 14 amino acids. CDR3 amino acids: CASSLVGGGYGYIF. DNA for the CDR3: TGTGCCAGCAGTTTAGTAGGGGGCGGCTATGGCTACATCTTC.

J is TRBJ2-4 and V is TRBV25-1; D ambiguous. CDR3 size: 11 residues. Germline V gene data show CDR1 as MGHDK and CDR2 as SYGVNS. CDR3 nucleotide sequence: TGTGCTCGAGAGGTCAGAAACATTCAGTACTTC. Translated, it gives CAREVRNIQYF.

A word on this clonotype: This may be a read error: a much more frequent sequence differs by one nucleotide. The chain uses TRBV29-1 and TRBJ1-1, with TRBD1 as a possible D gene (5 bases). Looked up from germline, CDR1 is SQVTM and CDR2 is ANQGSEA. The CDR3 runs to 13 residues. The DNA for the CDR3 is TGCAGCGTTGCCCAACAGGTTAACATTGAAGCTTTCTTT. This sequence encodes CSVAQQVNIEAFF.

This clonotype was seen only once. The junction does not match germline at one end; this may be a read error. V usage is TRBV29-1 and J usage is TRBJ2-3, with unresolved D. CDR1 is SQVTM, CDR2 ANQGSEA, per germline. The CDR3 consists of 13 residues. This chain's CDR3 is CSVKEPSTDTQYF. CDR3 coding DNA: TGCAGCGTTAAAGAACCGTCCACAGATACGCAGTATTTT.

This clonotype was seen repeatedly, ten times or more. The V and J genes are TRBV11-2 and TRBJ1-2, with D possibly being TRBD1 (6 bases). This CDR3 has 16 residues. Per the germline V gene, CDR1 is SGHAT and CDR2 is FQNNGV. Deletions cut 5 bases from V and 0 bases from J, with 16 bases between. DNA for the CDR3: TGTGCCAGCAGCCCCGGGCGGGGGCCAGCTAACTATGGCTACACCTTC. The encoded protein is CASSPGRGPANYGYTF.

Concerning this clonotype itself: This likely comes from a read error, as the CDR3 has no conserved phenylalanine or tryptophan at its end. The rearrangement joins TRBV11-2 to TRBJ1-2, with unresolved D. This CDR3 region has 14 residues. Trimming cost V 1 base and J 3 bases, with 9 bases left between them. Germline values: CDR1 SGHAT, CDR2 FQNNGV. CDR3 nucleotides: TGTGCCAGCAGCTTAGGAGGGATGGACTATGGCTACACCTCC. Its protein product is CASSLGGMDYGYTS.

CDR3 sequence reads: CASGPQGEKLFF. The CDR3 nucleotides read TGTGCCAGCGGTCCGCAGGGTGAAAAACTGTTTTTT. The rearrangement links TRBV28 to TRBJ1-4; D perhaps matches TRBD1 (5 bases). The CDR3 runs 12 residues. Germline V gene sequence: CDR1 MDHEN, CDR2 SYDVKM. Trimming stripped 8 bases from V and 7 bases from J, with 11 bases between.

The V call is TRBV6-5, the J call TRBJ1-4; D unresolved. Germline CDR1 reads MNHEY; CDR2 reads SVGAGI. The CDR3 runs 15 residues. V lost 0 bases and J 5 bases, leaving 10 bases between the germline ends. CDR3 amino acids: CASSYSGRPNEKLFF. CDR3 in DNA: TGTGCCAGCAGTTACTCAGGGCGCCCAAATGAAAAACTGTTTTTT.

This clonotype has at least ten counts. The CDR3, as DNA: TGTGCCAGCAGCTTCCGGACTAGCGGGGCCAGCGAGCAGTTCTTC. This gives the protein CASSFRTSGASEQFF. This rearrangement joins TRBV11-1 to TRBJ2-1; 12 bases match TRBD2. The germline CDR1 and CDR2 sequences are SGHAT and FQDESV (reference sequence). V lost 3 bases to trimming and J lost 10 bases; unmatched junction nucleotides: 7. There are 15 residues in the CDR3.

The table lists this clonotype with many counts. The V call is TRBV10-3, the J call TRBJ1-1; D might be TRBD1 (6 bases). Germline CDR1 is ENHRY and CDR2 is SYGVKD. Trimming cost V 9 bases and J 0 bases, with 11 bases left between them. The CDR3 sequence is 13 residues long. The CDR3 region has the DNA TGTGCCATACGGACAGACATGAACACTGAAGCTTTCTTT. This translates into CAIRTDMNTEAFF.

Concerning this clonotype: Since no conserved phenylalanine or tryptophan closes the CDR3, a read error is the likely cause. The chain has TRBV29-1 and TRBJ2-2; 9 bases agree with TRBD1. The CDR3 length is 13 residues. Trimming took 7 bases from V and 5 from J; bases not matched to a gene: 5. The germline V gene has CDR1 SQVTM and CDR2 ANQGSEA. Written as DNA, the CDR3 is TGCAGCGGCGGACAGGGGATAACCGGGGAGCTGTTTATT. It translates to CSGGQGITGELFI.